This T cell receptor (beta chain) was documented in a study of Ad26.COV2.S vaccination and SARS-CoV-2 variants. Background on the study: Of the COV1001 trial arms, the Ad26.COV2.S arm included the donor. Whole-study findings and limits: Similar non-spike TCR breadth was observed in recipients of vaccine and of placebo.

Profiling relied on immunoSEQ multiplex PCR, and the TCRdb table lists in-frame clones only, not all of them. The sample holds 350,000 to 600,000 clones, about 89% seen once. Regarding treatment: 15 to 20 received Ad26.COV2.S at low or high dose, single or two shots; roughly five received placebo; per-sample allocation not given. It was on day 63 after the first vaccine or placebo injection that samples were taken. As regards this clone: Its antigen is unknown.

The CDR3 has 14 residues. Trimming pared 0 bases from V and 5 bases from J, leaving 11 bases between. The germline V gene encodes CDR1 SGHRS and CDR2 YFSETQ. Sequencing was performed on peripheral blood, taken in a trial of Ad26.COV2.S vaccine versus placebo. The chain has TRBV5-1 and TRBJ2-5; D gene ambiguous. This TCR was recovered from a person aged 18-65 years who received the Ad26.COV2.S COVID-19 vaccine or a placebo. The CDR3 loop reads CASSLEQALETQYF. DNA for the CDR3: TGCGCCAGCAGCTTGGAACAAGCTTTGGAGACCCAGTACTTC.